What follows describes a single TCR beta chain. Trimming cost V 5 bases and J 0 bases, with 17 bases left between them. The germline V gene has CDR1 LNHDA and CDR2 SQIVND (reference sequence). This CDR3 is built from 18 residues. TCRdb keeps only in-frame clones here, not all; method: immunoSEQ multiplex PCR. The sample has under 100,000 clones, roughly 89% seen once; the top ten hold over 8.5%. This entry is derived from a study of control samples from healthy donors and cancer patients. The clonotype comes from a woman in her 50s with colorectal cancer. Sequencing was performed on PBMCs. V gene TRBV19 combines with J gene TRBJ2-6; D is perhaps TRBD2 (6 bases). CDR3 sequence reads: CASSPLRGLSSGANVLTF. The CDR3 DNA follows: TGTGCCAGTAGTCCCCTGCGGGGCTTAAGCTCTGGGGCCAACGTCCTGACTTTC.